Sequencing of this T cell receptor (beta chain) was carried out in a study of shared clonotypes between healthy human individuals (dated by TCRdb to 2018 to 2021). About the study as a whole: The cohort included a few men and a couple of women between 18 and 49 years of age. For each donor, three plates each were used for CD4 naive and CD4 memory, two plates were used for CD8 naive, and one plate was used for CD8 memory. To estimate repertoire size and how much clonotype sharing occurs between individuals, the study deeply sequenced the blood TCR repertoires of about 5 healthy adults. To increase sequencing depth and limit assay-specific biases, different laboratories used diverse techniques to prepare libraries and sequence TCR repertoires. Per donor, leukapheresis produced somewhere between about 0.94 and 9 billion PBMCs.

Sequences LNHDA (CDR1) and SQIVND (CDR2) are obtained from the germline V gene (reference sequence). Inclusive of the bounding cysteine and phenylalanine, the CDR3 is 14 residues long. Only the CDR3 part of the read is kept: 42 bases, read in frame from the first base. Cut back by 6 bases and 4 bases, the V and J ends lie 15 bases apart. The research as a whole found: Because the study included only a small number of donors, the genetic and exposure-history diversity represented was limited. When a few donors were compared, the shared fraction of clonotypes was roughly 4.8% for naive CD4, roughly 3.3% for naive CD8, roughly 2.5% for memory CD4, and 0.35% to 0.5% for memory CD8. Pairwise subsampling indicated that sequencing depth was expected to affect the degree of clonotype sharing among donors. Naive subsets generally had larger estimated clonotype richness than memory subsets. Sampling was limited to blood, and TCR repertoires in tissue likely differ from TCR repertoires in blood. Incomplete sequencing was indicated by rarefaction of sorted-subset datasets, despite the large sequencing depth. Clonotypes shared by all four sorted-subset donors showed higher generation probabilities than non-shared clonotypes.

TCR CDR3 regions were amplified from genomic DNA by multiplex PCR using the deep immunoSEQ assay. Genomic DNA extracted from each cell subset was distributed evenly over all wells of several immunoSEQ 96-well plates, and each plate served as one replicate. Each replicate PCR for sorted subsets received 150 to 250 ng genomic DNA, equal to about 30,000 T cell genomes. The purified libraries were quantified using a Qubit 3.0 fluorometer, sized with a Bioanalyzer 2100, and then quantified again using the KAPA Library Quantification kit. Every immunoSEQ 96-well plate was sequenced on a separate single-read 150-cycle Illumina NextSeq 550 flow cell. The paper's data handling went like this. Because the immunoSEQ output included only junctional sequences and no quality scores, the filtering could not be the same as the filtering used for full-length reads. Sequences were annotated with PyIR, a Python wrapper for IgBLAST v1.9, and V/J genes and CDR3 were assigned using IMGT germline references. Reads were filtered out if the reads had weak V/J assignments (E-value above 1e-6), no CDR3, stop codons, out-of-frame junctions, or ambiguous translated residues. A V3J clonotype was defined by an identical inferred V gene, J gene, and CDR3 amino acid sequence. To compute the percentage overlap between repertoires, the number of shared unique clonotypes was divided by the size of the smaller repertoire. Three approaches were used to assess repertoire richness: RTK rarefaction, the Chao1 estimator, and Recon v2.1 estimates of unobserved clonotypes. For all TCRbeta clonotypes obtained by the gDNA method from a handful of donors, generation probabilities were computed with OLGA. Here the immuneACCESS table is served through TCRdb, limited to in-frame sequences with V and J called. Missing clones are a known gap in these copies; in checked studies unresolved V genes cover under half, and the rest lacks a known reason. Clonal size and the V and J genes are those of that table, whereas D and trimming came from the DNA. The sample data list about 2 million clones, and 90% to 95% of these were observed just once. 0.1% to 0.15% of the sample is held by the ten biggest clonotypes.

As regards this clone: Its antigen remains undetermined. No base quality information exists; no much larger clone differs at one position.

Donors were healthy HIV-negative adults with no recently reported acute infections or vaccinations. Every donor was a Caucasian adult living in Nashville, Tennessee, USA. CD4+ T cells were enriched through magnetic negative selection, after which naive cells were positively selected on CD45RA and the remaining negative fraction served as the memory subset. After blood collection by leukapheresis, PBMCs were isolated using Ficoll-Histopaque density gradient centrifugation and then cryopreserved in the vapor phase of liquid nitrogen. Analytical flow cytometry was used to check the purity and quantity of every magnetically sorted T cell population. Genomic DNA was isolated from every sorted fraction and measured by UV absorbance on a Nanodrop 2000c.

Rearrangement joined TRBV19 to TRBJ1-2, with the D gene too uncertain to name. This sequence originates from a man aged 18 to 30 in good health. The specimen sequenced was naive CD4+ T cells sorted from blood. The cell subset or site label on this specimen signifies: CD45RA+ positively selected. DNA sequence: TGTGCCAGTAGCCGTCAGGAACGCCTCTATGGCTACACCTTC. It codes for CASSRQERLYGYTF.